Listed here are 17 T cell receptor beta chains from one sample, sequenced in a study of patients and donors after allogeneic stem cell transplantation. TCRdb fed the RT-PCR reads into MiXCR, producing one record per CDR3 protein. The profile shows about 24,000 distinct CDR3 sequences, under 55% of them singletons. What was sequenced was blood, either unsorted or a sorted T cell fraction (not recorded which). The receptors come from a human donor who was either an allogeneic HSCT recipient or a stem cell or donor lymphocyte infusion donor (not recorded which). It is not recorded whose cells these are; they may come from a transplant donor.

This clonotype was recorded a few times. The chain is built from TRBV29-1 and TRBJ1-3; D is unresolved. Trimming pared 3 bases from V and 1 base from J, leaving 1 base between. The length of the CDR3 is 11 residues. CDR1 and CDR2 from the germline V gene are SQVTM and ANQGSEA. CDR3 residues: CSVDSGNTIYF. In DNA, the CDR3 is TGCAGCGTTGATTCTGGAAACACCATATATTTT.

This clonotype turned up a few times. The chain couples TRBV18 to TRBJ1-3; D ambiguous. The CDR3 has 16 amino acids. V lost 4 bases to trimming and J lost 0 bases, with 13 bases between them. Germline-derived CDR1 and CDR2 are KGHSH and LQKENI. The CDR3 DNA follows: TGTGCCAGCTCACGGATCTCGGGGAACTCTGGAAACACCATATATTTT. It codes for CASSRISGNSGNTIYF.

The chain carries TRBV15 and TRBJ1-1, with a possible D match to TRBD1 (5 bases). Looked up from germline, CDR1 is LNHNV and CDR2 is YYDKDF (reference sequence). The CDR3 is 15 amino acids. Deletions cut 0 bases from V and 5 bases from J, with 13 bases between. The CDR3 sequence: CATSRESGGWTEAFF. The CDR3 coding sequence is TGTGCCACCAGCAGAGAGAGCGGGGGTTGGACTGAAGCTTTCTTT. Based on the CDR3 plus reference TRBV15 and TRBJ1-1, the full variable domain is DAMVIQNPRYQVTQFGKPVTLSCSQTLNHNVMYWYQQKSSQAPKLLFHYYDKDFNNEADTPDNFQSRRPNTSFCFLDIRSPGLGDTAMYLCATSRESGGWTEAFFGQGTRLTVV.

The chain carries TRBV6-5 and TRBJ2-7; 12 bases agree with TRBD2. This CDR3 spans 15 amino acids. Per germline, CDR1 MNHEY and CDR2 SVGAGI. Trimming cost V 6 bases and J 3 bases; bases outside gene matches: 6. CDR3 in amino acids: CASSRGLAGLYEQYF. The CDR3 DNA sequence: TGTGCCAGCAGCCGCGGACTAGCGGGACTCTACGAGCAGTACTTC.

This sequence joins TRBV7-9 and TRBJ2-3; unclear D gene. V lost 5 bases, J lost 0 bases, and 3 bases lay in between. Germline V gives CDR1 SEHNR, CDR2 FQNEAQ (reference sequence). The CDR3 runs to 12 residues. The CDR3 DNA reads TGTGCCAGCAGCCGGAGCACAGATACGCAGTATTTT. It codes for CASSRSTDTQYF.

This clonotype was counted between two and nine times. This chain joins TRBV20-1 and TRBJ1-5; tentatively, D is TRBD1 (6 bases). The CDR3 has 15 residues. From germline, CDR1 is DFQATT and CDR2 SNEGSKA (reference sequence). V was shortened by 6 bases and J by 3 bases, with 18 bases between the two germline ends. This CDR3 reads CSADTGGIPNQPQHF. The CDR3 nucleotides are TGCAGTGCGGATACTGGGGGCATCCCCAATCAGCCCCAGCATTTT.

The rearrangement uses TRBV3-1 and TRBJ2-3, with 7 bases that match TRBD2. Trimming cost V 7 bases and J 5 bases; bases outside gene matches: 6. The CDR3 is 13 amino acids. Germline V gives CDR1 LGHDT, CDR2 YNNKEL (reference sequence). The DNA of the CDR3 is TGTGCCAGCACTAGCGGAGCGCGAGATACGCAGTATTTT. Protein: CASTSGARDTQYF.

The V gene is TRBV5-1, the J gene TRBJ1-2, with 8 nucleotides matching TRBD1. Trimming at V came to 3 bases and at J to 1 base, leaving 5 bases not matched to a gene. Germline V gene lookup returns CDR1 SGHRS and CDR2 YFSETQ. The CDR3 is made up of 15 amino acids. In nucleotides, the CDR3 is TGCGCCAGCAGCTGGGGGGACAGGATTAACTATGGCTACACCTTC. This gives the protein CASSWGDRINYGYTF.

The chain joins TRBV15 to TRBJ2-5; 9 nucleotides align to TRBD1. Germline values: CDR1 LNHNV, CDR2 YYDKDF (reference sequence). CDR3 length: 14 amino acids. V shed 6 bases and J 6 bases; nucleotides not matched to a gene: 8. This CDR3 reads CATSSGTGFKTQYF. Written as DNA, the CDR3 is TGTGCCACCAGTTCCGGGACAGGGTTTAAGACCCAGTACTTC. The whole variable domain, filled in from reference TRBV15 and TRBJ2-5, reads DAMVIQNPRYQVTQFGKPVTLSCSQTLNHNVMYWYQQKSSQAPKLLFHYYDKDFNNEADTPDNFQSRRPNTSFCFLDIRSPGLGDTAMYLCATSSGTGFKTQYFGPGTRLLVL.

This clonotype was observed at least ten times. The chain uses TRBV5-1 and TRBJ1-6, with D possibly being TRBD1 (6 bases). Trimming removed 6 bases at V and 6 bases at J, with 16 bases between. CDR3 length: 15 residues. CDR1 is SGHRS, CDR2 YFSETQ, per germline. CDR3 loop: CASTLTGGINSPLHF. The CDR3 DNA follows: TGCGCCAGCACCCTGACAGGCGGAATTAATTCACCCCTCCACTTT.

About this clonotype: A much more abundant neighbour one base away suggests this may be a read error. The chain links TRBV10-3 to TRBJ2-3; perhaps TRBD2 as D (5 bases). Germline CDR1 is ENHRY and CDR2 is SYGVKD. Deletions cut 8 bases from V and 2 bases from J, with 14 bases between. The CDR3 is made up of 14 amino acids. As DNA, the CDR3 is TGTGCCATCTGTGCCTCCGGGGTCACAGATACGCAGTATTTT. It specifies CAICASGVTDTQYF.

The V call is TRBV6-5, the J call TRBJ1-5; perhaps TRBD1 as D (6 bases). This CDR3 has 16 amino acids. Trimming stripped 5 bases from V and 0 bases from J, with 14 bases between. Looked up from germline, CDR1 is MNHEY and CDR2 is SVGAGI. The CDR3 is CASSTTGSYSNQPQHF. The CDR3 DNA sequence: TGTGCCAGCAGTACAACAGGGTCTTATAGCAATCAGCCCCAGCATTTT.

This clonotype turned up a few times. J is TRBJ1-5 and V is TRBV20-1; D perhaps matches TRBD1 (5 bases). Germline V CDR1 and CDR2: DFQATT, SNEGSKA (reference sequence). V gave up 4 bases and J gave up 5 bases, with 12 bases separating them. This CDR3 has 13 amino acids. CDR3 amino acids: CSATGTGYQPQHF. As DNA, the CDR3 is TGCAGTGCTACAGGGACGGGGTATCAGCCCCAGCATTTT.

This chain connects TRBV20-1 to TRBJ1-6; D is unresolved. The CDR3 is 15 amino acids. Trimming removed 1 base at V and 3 bases at J, with 10 bases between. The germline V gene encodes CDR1 DFQATT and CDR2 SNEGSKA (reference sequence). This CDR3 is CSARGVGGYNSPLHF. The CDR3 nucleotides are TGCAGTGCTAGAGGGGTGGGCGGCTATAATTCACCCCTCCACTTT.

This chain connects TRBV6-1 to TRBJ1-5; D remains ambiguous. The germline V and J ends were trimmed by 4 bases and 2 bases, with 9 bases remaining between them. Germline V gene lookup returns CDR1 MNHNS and CDR2 SASEGT. The CDR3 extends over 14 amino acids. In nucleotides, the CDR3 is TGTGCCAGCAGTGCAAGTGGGGGCAATCAGCCCCAGCATTTT. Translation: CASSASGGNQPQHF.

In this sample, this clonotype turned up a few times. The chain carries TRBV10-3 and TRBJ1-1; D perhaps matches TRBD1 (5 bases). Germline loops: CDR1 ENHRY, CDR2 SYGVKD. V lost 7 bases and J lost 1, with 10 bases in between. CDR3 length: 13 residues. The CDR3 DNA follows: TGTGCCATCAAGGTAGGGGAGAACACTGAAGCTTTCTTT. Its translation is CAIKVGENTEAFF.

This clonotype was seen more than once but under ten times. The rearrangement links TRBV7-9 to TRBJ1-1, with 7 bases aligning to TRBD1. Looked up from germline, CDR1 is SEHNR and CDR2 is FQNEAQ (reference sequence). CDR3 size: 14 residues. After removal of 5 bases from V and 10 bases from J, the junction contained 13 bases not matched to a gene. CDR3 DNA: TGTGCCAGCAGCCTTGGGACAGCTCCTCTATTAGCTTTCTTT. Protein: CASSLGTAPLLAFF.